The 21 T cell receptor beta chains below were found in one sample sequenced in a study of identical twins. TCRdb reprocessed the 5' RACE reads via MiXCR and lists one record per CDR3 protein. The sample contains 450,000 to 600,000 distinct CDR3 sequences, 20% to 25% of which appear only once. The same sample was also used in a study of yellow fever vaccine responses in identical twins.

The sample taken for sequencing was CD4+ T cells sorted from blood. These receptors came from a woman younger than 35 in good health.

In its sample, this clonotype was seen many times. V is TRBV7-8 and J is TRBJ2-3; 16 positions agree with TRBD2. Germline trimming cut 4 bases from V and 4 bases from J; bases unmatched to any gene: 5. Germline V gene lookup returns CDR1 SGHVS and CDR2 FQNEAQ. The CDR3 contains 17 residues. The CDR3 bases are TGTGCCAGCAGCTCGGGACTAGCGGGGGGGGTTTCAGATACGCAGTATTTT. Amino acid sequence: CASSSGLAGGVSDTQYF. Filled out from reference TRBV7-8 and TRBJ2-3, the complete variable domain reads GAGVSQSPRYKVAKRGQDVALRCDPISGHVSLFWYQQALGQGPEFLTYFQNEAQLDKSGLPSDRFFAERPEGSVSTLKIQRTQQEDSAVYLCASSSGLAGGVSDTQYFGPGTRLTVL.

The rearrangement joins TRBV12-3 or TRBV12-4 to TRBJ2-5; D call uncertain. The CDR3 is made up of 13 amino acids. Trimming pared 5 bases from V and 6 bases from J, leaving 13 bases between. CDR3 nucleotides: TGTGCCAGCAGTAGTAATGAAGGGAAGACCCAGTACTTC. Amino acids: CASSSNEGKTQYF.

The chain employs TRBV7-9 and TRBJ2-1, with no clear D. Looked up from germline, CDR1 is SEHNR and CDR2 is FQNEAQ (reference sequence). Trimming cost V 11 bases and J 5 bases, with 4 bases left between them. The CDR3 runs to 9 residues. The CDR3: CAGNNEQFF. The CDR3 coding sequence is TGTGCCGGCAACAATGAGCAGTTCTTC.

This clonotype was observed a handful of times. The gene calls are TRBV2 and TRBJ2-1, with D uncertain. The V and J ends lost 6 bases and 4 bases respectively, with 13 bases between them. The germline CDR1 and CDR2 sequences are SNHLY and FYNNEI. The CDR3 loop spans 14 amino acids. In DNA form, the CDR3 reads TGTGCCAGCAGCCCACTAAACGGTTACAATGAGCAGTTCTTC. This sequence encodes CASSPLNGYNEQFF.

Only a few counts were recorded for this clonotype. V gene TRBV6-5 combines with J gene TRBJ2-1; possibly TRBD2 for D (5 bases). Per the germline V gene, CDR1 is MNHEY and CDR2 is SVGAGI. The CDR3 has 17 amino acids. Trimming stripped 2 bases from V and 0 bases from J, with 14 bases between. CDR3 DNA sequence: TGTGCCAGCAGTTACGAGCCGGGGTCCAACTCCTACAATGAGCAGTTCTTC. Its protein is CASSYEPGSNSYNEQFF.

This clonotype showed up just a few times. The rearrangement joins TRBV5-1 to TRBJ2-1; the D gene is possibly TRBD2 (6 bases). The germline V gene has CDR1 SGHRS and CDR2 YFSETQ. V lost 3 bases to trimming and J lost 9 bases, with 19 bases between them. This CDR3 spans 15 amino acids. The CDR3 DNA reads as TGCGCCAGCAGCTGGATTAGCGGAACCCTGGGTGAGCAGTTCTTC. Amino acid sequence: CASSWISGTLGEQFF.

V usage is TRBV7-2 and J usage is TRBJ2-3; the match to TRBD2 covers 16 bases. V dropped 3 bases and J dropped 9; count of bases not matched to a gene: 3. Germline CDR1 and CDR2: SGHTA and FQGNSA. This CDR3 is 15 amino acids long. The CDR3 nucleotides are TGTGCCAGCAGCTTGGGACTAGCGGGAGGGGGGACGCAGTATTTT. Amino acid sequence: CASSLGLAGGGTQYF.

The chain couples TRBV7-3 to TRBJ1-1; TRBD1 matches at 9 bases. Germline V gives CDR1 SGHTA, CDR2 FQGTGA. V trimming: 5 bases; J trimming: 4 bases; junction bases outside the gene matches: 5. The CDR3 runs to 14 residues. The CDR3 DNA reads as TGTGCCAGCAGCCCACAGGGGGCGACCACTGAAGCTTTCTTT. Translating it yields CASSPQGATTEAFF.

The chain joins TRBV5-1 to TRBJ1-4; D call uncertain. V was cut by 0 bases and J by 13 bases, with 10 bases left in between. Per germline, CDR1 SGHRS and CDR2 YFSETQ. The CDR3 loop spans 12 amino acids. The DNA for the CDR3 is TGCGCCAGCAGCTTGGAGGAGGGTAGACTGTTTTTT. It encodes CASSLEEGRLFF.

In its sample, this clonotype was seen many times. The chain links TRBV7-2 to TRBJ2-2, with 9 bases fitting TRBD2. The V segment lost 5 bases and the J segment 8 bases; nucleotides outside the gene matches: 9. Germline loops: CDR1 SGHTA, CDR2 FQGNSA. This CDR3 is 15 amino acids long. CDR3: CASSAGLAYWGELFF. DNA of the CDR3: TGTGCCAGCAGCGCGGGACTAGCCTATTGGGGGGAGCTGTTTTTT.

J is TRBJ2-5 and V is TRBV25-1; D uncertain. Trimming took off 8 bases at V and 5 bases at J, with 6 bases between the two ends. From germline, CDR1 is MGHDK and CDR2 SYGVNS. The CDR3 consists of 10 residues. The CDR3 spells CASAEETQYF. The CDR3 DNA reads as TGTGCCAGCGCCGAGGAGACCCAGTACTTC.

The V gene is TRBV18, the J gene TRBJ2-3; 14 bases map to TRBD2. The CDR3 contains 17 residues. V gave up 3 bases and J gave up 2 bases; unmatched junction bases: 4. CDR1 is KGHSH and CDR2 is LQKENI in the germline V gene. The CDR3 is CASSPPGLAGATDTQYF. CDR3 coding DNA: TGTGCCAGCTCACCGCCGGGACTAGCGGGGGCCACAGATACGCAGTATTTT.

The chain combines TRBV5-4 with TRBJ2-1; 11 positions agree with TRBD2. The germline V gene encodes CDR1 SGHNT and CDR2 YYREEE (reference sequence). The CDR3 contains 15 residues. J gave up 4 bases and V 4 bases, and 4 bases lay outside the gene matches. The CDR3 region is CASSGRLAGYNEQFF. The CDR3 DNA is TGTGCCAGCAGCGGCCGACTAGCGGGGTACAATGAGCAGTTCTTC. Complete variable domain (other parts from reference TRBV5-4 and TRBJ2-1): ETGVTQSPTHLIKTRGQQVTLRCSSQSGHNTVSWYQQALGQGPQFIFQYYREEENGRGNFPPRFSGLQFPNYSSELNVNALELDDSALYLCASSGRLAGYNEQFFGPGTRLTVL.

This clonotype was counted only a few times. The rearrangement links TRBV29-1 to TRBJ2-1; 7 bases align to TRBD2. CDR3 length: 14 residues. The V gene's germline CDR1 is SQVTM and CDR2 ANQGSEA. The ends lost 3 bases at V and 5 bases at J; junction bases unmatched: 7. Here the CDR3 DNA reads TGCAGCGTTGATACGGGGGGATCGAACAATGAGCAGTTCTTC. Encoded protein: CSVDTGGSNNEQFF.

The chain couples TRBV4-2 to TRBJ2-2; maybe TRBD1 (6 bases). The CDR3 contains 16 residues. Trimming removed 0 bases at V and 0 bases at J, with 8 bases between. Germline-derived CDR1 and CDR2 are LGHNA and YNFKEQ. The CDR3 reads CASSQEGAANTGELFF. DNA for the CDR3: TGTGCCAGCAGCCAAGAGGGGGCAGCGAACACCGGGGAGCTGTTTTTT.

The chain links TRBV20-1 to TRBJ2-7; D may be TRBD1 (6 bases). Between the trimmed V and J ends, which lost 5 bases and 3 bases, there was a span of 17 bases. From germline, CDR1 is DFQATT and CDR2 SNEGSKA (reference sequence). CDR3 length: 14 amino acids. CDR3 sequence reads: CSAGNRVGDYEQYV. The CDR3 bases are TGCAGTGCTGGGAACAGGGTAGGGGACTACGAGCAGTACGTC.

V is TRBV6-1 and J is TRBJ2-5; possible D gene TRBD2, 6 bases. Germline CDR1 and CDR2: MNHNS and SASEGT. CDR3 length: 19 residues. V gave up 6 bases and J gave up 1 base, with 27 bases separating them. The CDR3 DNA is TGTGCCAGCAGACGCGGGAAGACCATTAGCGGTCCAAGCCAAGAGACCCAGTACTTC. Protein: CASRRGKTISGPSQETQYF.

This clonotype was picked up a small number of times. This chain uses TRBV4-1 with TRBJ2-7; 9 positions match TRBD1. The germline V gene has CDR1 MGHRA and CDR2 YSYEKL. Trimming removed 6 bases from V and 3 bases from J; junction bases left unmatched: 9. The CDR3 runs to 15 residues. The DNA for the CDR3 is TGCGCCAGCAGTCACCCGGGACAGGGATTCTACGAGCAGTACTTC. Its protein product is CASSHPGQGFYEQYF.

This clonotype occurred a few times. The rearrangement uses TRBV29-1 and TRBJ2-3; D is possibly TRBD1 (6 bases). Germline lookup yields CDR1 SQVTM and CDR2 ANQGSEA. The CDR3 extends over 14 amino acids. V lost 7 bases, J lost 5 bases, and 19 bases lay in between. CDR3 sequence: CSGTPQGQGDTQYF. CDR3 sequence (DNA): TGCAGCGGGACTCCACAGGGTCAAGGAGATACGCAGTATTTT.

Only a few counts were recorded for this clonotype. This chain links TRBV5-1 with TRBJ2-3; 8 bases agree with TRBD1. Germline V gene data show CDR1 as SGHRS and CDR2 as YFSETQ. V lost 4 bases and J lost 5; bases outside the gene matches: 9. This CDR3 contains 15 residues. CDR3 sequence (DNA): TGCGCCAGCAGCGAGACAGGGGTGCAAATAGATACGCAGTATTTT. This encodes CASSETGVQIDTQYF.

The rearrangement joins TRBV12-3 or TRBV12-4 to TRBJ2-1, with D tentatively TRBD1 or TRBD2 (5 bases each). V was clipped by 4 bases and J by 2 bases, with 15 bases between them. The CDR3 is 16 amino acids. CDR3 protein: CASSWGSDYAYNEQFF. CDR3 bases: TGTGCCAGCAGTTGGGGGAGTGATTACGCCTACAATGAGCAGTTCTTC.